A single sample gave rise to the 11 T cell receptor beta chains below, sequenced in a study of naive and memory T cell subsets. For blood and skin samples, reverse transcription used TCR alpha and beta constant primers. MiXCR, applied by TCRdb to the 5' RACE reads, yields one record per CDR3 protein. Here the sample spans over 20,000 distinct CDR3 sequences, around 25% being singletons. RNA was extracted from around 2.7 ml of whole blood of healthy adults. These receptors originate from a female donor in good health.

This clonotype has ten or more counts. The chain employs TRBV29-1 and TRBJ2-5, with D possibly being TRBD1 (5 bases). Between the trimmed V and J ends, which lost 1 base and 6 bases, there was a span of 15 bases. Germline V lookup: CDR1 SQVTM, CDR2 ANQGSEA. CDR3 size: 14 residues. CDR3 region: CSVEGAGKGKTQYF. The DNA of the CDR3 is TGCAGCGTTGAAGGGGCAGGGAAGGGGAAGACCCAGTACTTC.

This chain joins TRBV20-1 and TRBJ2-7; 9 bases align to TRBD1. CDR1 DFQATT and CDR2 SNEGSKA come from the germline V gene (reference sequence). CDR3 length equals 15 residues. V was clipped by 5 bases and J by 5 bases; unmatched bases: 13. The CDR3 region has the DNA TGCAGTGCTCTGACCCTCCCGGGACAGGGCCACGAGCAGTACTTC. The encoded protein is CSALTLPGQGHEQYF.

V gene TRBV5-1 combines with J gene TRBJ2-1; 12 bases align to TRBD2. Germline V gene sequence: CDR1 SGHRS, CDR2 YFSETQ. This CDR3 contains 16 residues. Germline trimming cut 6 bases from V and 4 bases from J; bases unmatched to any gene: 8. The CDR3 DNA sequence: TGCGCCAGCAACGGAGGGCTAGCGGGAGGGTACAATGAGCAGTTCTTC. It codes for CASNGGLAGGYNEQFF.

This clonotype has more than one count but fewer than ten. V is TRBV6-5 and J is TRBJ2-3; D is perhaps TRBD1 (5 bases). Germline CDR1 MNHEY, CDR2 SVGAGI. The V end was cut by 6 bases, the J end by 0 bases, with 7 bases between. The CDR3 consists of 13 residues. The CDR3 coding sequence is TGTGCCAGCAGCCGACAGAGCACAGATACGCAGTATTTT. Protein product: CASSRQSTDTQYF.

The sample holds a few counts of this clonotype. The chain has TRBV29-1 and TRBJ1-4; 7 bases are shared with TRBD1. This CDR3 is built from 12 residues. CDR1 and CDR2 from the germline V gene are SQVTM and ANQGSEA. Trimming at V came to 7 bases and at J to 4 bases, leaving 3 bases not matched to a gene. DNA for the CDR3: TGCAGCGGGGGACAGCTTAATGAAAAACTGTTTTTT. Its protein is CSGGQLNEKLFF.

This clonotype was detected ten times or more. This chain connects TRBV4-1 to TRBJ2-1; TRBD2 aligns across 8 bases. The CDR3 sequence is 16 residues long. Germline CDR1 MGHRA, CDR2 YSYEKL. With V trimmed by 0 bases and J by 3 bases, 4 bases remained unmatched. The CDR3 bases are TGCGCCAGCAGCCAAGATGGGCTAGCGGGCTACAATGAGCAGTTCTTC. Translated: CASSQDGLAGYNEQFF.

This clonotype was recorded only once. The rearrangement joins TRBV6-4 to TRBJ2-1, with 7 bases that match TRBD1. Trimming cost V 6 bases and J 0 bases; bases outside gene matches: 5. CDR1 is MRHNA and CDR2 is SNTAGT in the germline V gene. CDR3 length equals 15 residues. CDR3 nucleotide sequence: TGTGCCAGCAGAAGACAGGGCCCCTCCTACAATGAGCAGTTCTTC. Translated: CASRRQGPSYNEQFF.

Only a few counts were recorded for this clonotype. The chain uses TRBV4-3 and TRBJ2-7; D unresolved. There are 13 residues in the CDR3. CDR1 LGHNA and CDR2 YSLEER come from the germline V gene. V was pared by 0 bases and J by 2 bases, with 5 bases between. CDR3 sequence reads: CASSQDTTYEQYF. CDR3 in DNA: TGCGCCAGCAGCCAAGATACAACCTACGAGCAGTACTTC.

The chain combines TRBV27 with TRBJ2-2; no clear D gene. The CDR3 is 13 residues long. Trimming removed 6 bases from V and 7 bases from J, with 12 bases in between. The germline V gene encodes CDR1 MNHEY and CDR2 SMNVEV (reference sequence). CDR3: CASSLSNHGELFF. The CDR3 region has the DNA TGTGCCAGCAGCCTTAGTAATCACGGGGAGCTGTTTTTT.

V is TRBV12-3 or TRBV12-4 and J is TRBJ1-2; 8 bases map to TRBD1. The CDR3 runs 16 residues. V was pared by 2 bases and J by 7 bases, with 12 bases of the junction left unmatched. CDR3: CASSLSGTGSIRGYTF. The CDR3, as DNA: TGTGCCAGCAGTTTATCCGGGACAGGATCTATACGTGGCTACACCTTC.

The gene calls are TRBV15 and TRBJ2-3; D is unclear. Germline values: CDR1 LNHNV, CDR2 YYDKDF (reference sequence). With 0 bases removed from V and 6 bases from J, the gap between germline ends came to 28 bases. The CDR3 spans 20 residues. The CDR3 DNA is TGTGCCACCAGCAGAGATCAAAGTTCCGGTAGGGCACCACGTGCGGATACGCAGTATTTT. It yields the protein CATSRDQSSGRAPRADTQYF.